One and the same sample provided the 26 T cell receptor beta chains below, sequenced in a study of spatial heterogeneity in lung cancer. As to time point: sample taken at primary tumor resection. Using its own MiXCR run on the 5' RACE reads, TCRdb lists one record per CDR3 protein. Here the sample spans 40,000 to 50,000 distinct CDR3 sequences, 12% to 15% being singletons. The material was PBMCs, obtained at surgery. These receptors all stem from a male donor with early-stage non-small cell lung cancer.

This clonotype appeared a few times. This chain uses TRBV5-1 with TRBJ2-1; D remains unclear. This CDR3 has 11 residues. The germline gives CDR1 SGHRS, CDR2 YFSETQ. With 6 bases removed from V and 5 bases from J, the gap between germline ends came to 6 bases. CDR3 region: CASTRNNEQFF. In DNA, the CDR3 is TGCGCCAGCACCCGCAACAATGAGCAGTTCTTC.

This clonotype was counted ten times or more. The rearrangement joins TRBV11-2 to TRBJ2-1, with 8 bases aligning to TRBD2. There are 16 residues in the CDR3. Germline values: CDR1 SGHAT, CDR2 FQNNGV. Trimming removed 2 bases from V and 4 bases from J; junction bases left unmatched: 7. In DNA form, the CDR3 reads TGTGCCAGCAGCTTAAGGGGGACTAGGGGATACAATGAGCAGTTCTTC. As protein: CASSLRGTRGYNEQFF.

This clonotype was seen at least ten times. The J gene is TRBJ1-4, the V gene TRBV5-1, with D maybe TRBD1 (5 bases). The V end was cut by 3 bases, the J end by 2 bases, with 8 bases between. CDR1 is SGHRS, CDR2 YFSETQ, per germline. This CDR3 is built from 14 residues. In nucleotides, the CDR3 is TGCGCCAGCAGCTCGACAGTGACTAATGAAAAACTGTTTTTT. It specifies CASSSTVTNEKLFF.

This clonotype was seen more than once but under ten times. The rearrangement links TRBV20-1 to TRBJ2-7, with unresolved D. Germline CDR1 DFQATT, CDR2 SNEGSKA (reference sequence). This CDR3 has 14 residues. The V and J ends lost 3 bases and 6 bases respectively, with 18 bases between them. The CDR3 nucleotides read TGCAGTGCTAGCCCCGTCGCAATTTACACCGAGCAGTACTTC. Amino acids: CSASPVAIYTEQYF.

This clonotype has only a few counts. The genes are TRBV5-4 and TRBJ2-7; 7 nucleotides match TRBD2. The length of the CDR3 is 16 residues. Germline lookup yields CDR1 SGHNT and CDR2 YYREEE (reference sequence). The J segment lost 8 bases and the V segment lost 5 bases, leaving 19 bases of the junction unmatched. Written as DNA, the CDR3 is TGTGCCAGCAGTCTGGAGCGGGACGGCGGAGGGAACAAGCAGTACTTC. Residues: CASSLERDGGGNKQYF.

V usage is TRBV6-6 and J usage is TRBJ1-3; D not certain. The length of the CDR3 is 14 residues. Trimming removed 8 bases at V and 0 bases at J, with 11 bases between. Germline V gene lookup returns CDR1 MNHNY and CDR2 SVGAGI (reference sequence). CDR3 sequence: CASGTQLSGNTIYF. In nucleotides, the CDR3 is TGTGCCAGCGGCACACAGCTCTCTGGAAACACCATATATTTT.

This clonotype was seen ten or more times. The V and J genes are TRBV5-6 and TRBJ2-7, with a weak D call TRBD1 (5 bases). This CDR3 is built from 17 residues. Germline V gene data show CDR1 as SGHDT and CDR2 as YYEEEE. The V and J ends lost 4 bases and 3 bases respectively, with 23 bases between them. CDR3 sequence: CASSTVQGLWSNYEQYF. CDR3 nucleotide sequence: TGTGCCAGCAGCACAGTCCAGGGATTATGGTCGAACTACGAGCAGTACTTC. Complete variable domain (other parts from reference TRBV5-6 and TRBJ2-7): DAGVTQSPTHLIKTRGQQVTLRCSPKSGHDTVSWYQQALGQGPQFIFQYYEEEERQRGNFPDRFSGHQFPNYSSELNVNALLLGDSALYLCASSTVQGLWSNYEQYFGPGTRLTVT.

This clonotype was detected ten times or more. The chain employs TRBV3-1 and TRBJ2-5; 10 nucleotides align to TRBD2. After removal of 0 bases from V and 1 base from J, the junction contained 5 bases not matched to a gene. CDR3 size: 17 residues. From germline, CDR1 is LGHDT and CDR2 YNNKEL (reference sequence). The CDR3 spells CASSQEKTSGRQETQYF. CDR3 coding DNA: TGTGCCAGCAGCCAAGAGAAGACTAGCGGGCGCCAAGAGACCCAGTACTTC.

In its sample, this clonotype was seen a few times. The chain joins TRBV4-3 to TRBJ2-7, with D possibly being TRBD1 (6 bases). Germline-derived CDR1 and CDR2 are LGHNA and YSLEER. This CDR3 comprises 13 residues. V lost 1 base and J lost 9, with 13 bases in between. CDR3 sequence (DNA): TGCGCCAGCAGCCAAGTGGGGGCCAGGGTGCAGTACTTC. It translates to CASSQVGARVQYF.

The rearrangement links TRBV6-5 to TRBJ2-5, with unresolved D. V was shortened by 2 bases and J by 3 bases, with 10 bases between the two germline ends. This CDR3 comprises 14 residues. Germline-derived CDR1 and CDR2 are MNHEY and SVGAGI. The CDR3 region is CASSYQNTEETQYF. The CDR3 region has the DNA TGTGCCAGCAGTTACCAGAATACCGAAGAGACCCAGTACTTC.

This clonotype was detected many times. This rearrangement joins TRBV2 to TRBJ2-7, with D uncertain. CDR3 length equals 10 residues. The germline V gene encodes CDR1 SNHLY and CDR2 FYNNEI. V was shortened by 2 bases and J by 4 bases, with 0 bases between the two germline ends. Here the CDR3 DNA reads TGTGCCAGCAGTGAATACGAGCAGTACTTC. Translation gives CASSEYEQYF. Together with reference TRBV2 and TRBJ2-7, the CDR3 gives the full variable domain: EPEVTQTPSHQVTQMGQEVILRCVPISNHLYFYWYRQILGQKVEFLVSFYNNEISEKSEIFDDQFSVERPDGSNFTLKIRSTKLEDSAMYFCASSEYEQYFGPGTRLTVT.

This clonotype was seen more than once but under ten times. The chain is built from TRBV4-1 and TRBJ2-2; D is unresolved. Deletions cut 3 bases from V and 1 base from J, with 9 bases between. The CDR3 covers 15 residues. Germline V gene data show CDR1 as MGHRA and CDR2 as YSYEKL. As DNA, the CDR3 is TGCGCCAGCAGCCACAGTAAGGGGAACACCGGGGAGCTGTTTTTT. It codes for CASSHSKGNTGELFF.

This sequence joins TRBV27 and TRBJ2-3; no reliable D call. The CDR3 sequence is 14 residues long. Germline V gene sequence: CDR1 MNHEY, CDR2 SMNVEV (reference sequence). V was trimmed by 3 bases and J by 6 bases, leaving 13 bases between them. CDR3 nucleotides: TGTGCCAGCAGTTTTGACCCCCGGCCGGATACGCAGTATTTT. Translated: CASSFDPRPDTQYF.

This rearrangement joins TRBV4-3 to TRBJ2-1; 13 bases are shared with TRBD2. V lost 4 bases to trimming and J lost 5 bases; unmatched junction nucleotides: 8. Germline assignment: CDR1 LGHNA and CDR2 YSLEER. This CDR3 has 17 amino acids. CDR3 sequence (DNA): TGCGCCAGCAGCCGACTAGCGGGAGGAACCCTACACAATGAGCAGTTCTTC. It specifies CASSRLAGGTLHNEQFF.

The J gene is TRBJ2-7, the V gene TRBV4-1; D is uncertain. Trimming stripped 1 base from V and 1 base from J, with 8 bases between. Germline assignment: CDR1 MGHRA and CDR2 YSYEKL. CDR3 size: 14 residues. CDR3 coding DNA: TGCGCCAGCAGCCAAGTATGGGATTCCTACGAGCAGTACTTC. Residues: CASSQVWDSYEQYF.

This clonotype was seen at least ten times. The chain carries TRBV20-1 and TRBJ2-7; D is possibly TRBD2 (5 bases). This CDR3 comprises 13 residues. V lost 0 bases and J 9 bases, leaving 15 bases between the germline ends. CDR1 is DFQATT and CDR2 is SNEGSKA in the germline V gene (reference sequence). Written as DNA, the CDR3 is TGCAGTGCTAGAGATACGTCGGGGAGCGGGCAGTACTTC. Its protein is CSARDTSGSGQYF.

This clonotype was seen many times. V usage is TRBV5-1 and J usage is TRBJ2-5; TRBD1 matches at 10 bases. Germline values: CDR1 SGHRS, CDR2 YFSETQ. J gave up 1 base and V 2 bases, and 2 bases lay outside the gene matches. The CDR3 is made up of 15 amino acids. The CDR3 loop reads CASSLGDRGQETQYF. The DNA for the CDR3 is TGCGCCAGCAGCTTAGGGGACAGGGGCCAAGAGACCCAGTACTTC.

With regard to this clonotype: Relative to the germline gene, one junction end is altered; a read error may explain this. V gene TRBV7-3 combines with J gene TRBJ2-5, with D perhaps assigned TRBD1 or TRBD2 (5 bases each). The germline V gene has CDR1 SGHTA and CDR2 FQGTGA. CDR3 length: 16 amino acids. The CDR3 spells CASSLTAVQGQETQSF. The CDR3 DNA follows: TGTGCCAGCAGCTTAACAGCGGTCCAGGGCCAAGAGACCCAGTCCTTC.

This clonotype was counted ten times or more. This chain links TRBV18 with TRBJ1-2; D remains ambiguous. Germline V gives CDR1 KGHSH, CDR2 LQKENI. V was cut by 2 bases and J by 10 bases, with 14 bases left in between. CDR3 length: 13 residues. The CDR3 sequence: CASSPSPGSAYTF. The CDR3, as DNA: TGTGCCAGCTCACCATCCCCTGGGAGCGCCTACACCTTC.

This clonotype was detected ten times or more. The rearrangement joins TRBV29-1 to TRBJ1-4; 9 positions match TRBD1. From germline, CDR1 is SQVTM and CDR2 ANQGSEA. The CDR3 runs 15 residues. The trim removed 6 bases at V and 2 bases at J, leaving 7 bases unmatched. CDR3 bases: TGCAGCGTGAGGGACAGGGACAGGACTAATGAAAAACTGTTTTTT. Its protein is CSVRDRDRTNEKLFF.

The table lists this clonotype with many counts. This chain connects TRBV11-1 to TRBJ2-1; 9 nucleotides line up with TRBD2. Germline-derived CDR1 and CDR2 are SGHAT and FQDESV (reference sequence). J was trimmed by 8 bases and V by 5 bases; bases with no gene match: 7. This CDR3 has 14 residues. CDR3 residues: CASSVPGLAYEQFF. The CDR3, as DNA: TGTGCCAGCAGCGTCCCGGGACTAGCTTATGAGCAGTTCTTC.

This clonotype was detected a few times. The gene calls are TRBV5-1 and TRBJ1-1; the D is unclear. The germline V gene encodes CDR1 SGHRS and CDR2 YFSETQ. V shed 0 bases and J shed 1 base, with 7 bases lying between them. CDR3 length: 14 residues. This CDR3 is CASSLEVRNTEAFF. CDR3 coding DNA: TGCGCCAGCAGCTTGGAAGTGAGGAACACTGAAGCTTTCTTT. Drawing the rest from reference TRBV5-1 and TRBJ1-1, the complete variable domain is KAGVTQTPRYLIKTRGQQVTLSCSPISGHRSVSWYQQTPGQGLQFLFEYFSETQRNKGNFPGRFSGRQFSNSRSEMNVSTLELGDSALYLCASSLEVRNTEAFFGQGTRLTVV.

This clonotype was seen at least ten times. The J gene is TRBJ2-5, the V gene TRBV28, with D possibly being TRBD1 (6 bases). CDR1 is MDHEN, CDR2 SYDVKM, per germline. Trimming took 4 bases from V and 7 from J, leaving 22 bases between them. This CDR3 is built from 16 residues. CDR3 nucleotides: TGTGCCAGCAGTTCCTCGCCCGAGGGGGTTGGGGGGACCCAGTACTTC. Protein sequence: CASSSSPEGVGGTQYF.

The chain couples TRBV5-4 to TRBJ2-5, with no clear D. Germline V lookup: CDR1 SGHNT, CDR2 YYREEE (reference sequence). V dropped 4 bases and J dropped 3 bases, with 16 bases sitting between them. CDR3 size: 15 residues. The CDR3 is CASSARRDSKETQYF. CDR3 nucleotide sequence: TGTGCCAGCAGCGCCAGAAGGGATAGTAAAGAGACCCAGTACTTC.

CDR3 amino acids: CSASSSTSGTQETQYF. The DNA of the CDR3 is TGCAGTGCTAGCTCCTCGACTAGCGGGACCCAAGAGACCCAGTACTTC. The chain is built from TRBV20-1 and TRBJ2-5, with 11 bases lining up with TRBD2. The CDR3 loop spans 16 amino acids. V lost 3 bases, J lost 1 base, and 7 bases stayed unmatched. Germline V gives CDR1 DFQATT, CDR2 SNEGSKA (reference sequence).

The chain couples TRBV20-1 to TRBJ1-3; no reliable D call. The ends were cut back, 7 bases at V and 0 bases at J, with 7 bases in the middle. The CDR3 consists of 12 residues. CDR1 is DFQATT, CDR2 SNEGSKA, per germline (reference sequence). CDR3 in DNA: TGCAGTGTTTCCCACTCTGGAAACACCATATATTTT. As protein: CSVSHSGNTIYF.